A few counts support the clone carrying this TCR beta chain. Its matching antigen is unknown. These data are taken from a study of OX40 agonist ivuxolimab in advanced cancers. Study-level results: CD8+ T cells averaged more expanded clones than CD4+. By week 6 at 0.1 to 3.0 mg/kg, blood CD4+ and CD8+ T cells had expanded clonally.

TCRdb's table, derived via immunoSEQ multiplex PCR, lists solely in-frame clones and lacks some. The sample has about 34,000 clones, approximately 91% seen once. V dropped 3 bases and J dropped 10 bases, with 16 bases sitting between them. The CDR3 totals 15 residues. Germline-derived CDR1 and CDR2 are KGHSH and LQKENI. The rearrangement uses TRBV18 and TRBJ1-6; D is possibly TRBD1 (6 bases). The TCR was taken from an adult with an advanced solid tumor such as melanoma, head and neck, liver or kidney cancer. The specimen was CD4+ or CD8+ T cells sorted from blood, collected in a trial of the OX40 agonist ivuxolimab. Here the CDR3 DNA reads TGTGCCAGCTCACCCCAGACAGGCAGCGACTCACCCCTCCACTTT. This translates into CASSPQTGSDSPLHF.